This TCR beta chain emerged from a study of tumor-infiltrating lymphocytes in oesophageal squamous cell carcinoma (dated by TCRdb to the mid-2010s). Concerning this clonotype itself: Its antigen remains unidentified. The record has no base qualities; no much larger clone is one base away.

To prepare the library, PCR was applied. Sequencing was carried out with an Illumina HiSeq 2000. TCRdb's own reprocessing of the public reads used fastp at Q25 and MiXCR and kept productive beta chains. Rows matching on CDR3 protein sequence are summarized as one entry with the most common DNA and genes. The sample has about 10,000 distinct CDR3 sequences on record, roughly three fifths of them singletons. 27% of the sample is held by the ten biggest clonotypes. The CDR3 runs 15 residues from the cysteine to the phenylalanine. Solely the CDR3 DNA is kept, with 45 bases framed from the first base. V loses 4 bases of germline sequence and J loses 4 bases, and the interval between the two ends is 13 bases. The germline V gene provides CDR1 LGHNA and CDR2 YNFKEQ.

The sequence came from a female donor with esophageal squamous cell carcinoma. Specimen: esophageal tumor tissue. This chain is built from TRBV4-2 and TRBJ1-4; the D gene cannot be resolved reliably. The DNA sequence is given as TGTGCCAGCAGCCCCCCCTGGACCTTTAATGAAAAACTGTTTTTT. This codes for CASSPPWTFNEKLFF.